The present T cell receptor beta chain was sequenced within a study of shared clonotypes between healthy human individuals. Study-level findings and limits: The study sampled only blood, and tissue repertoires likely differ.

Using immunoSEQ multiplex PCR, the repertoire was profiled, and TCRdb retains in-frame clones only, with some absent. The sample contains about 2.1 million clones, approximately 92% of which appear only once. In the case of this clone: Its specificity is not known.

Naivety among CD8 cells was defined by CD45RO negativity and positive CCR7 selection, thereby excluding terminally differentiated effector memory CD45RA+ cells. The sequence was obtained from a man between 18 and 35 years old in good health. Some clones in this sample may be carry-over from other donors' samples. Sequencing used naive CD8+ T cells from PBMCs.

CDR3 coding DNA: TGCGCCAGCAGCCAAGAAAGTGGGGTGGCAGAGAAGCTGTTTTTT. Amino acid sequence: CASSQESGVAEKLFF. The chain has TRBV4-1 and TRBJ2-2; no clear D. The ends were cut back, 0 bases at V and 12 bases at J, with 17 bases in the middle. The CDR3 loop spans 15 amino acids. Looked up from germline, CDR1 is MGHRA and CDR2 is YSYEKL.